These 23 T cell receptor beta chains came from one sample sequenced in a study of cytotoxic CD8 clonotypes in ibrutinib-treated CLL (dated by TCRdb to about 2021). Library prep was done by the immunoSEQ multiplex PCR assay. The table was pulled from immuneACCESS by TCRdb, which kept in-frame rearrangements only. Such tables lose some clones; where checked, under half of the loss comes from unresolved V genes, and the rest has no known cause. This sample gives hundreds of thousands of clones in total; less than 75% of them show up just once. The ten most abundant clones make up roughly 15% of the sample. The time point label of this sample denotes: around 2 years on ibrutinib. The source was PBMCs, collected after 24 months of ibrutinib treatment. Receptor source: a human donor with chronic lymphocytic leukemia.

The DNA of the CDR3 is TGTGCCAGCAGCCAAGACAATGGGGATGAGCAGTACTTC. Residues: CASSQDNGDEQYF. The chain uses TRBV14 and TRBJ2-7; no reliable D call. CDR1 is SGHDN and CDR2 is FVKESK in the germline V gene. Trimming took off 0 bases at V and 7 bases at J, with 10 bases between the two ends. The CDR3 is 13 amino acids.

This sequence joins TRBV19 and TRBJ2-7; D unclear. Trimming took off 3 bases at V and 2 bases at J, with 17 bases between the two ends. This CDR3 has 16 residues. The V gene's germline CDR1 is LNHDA and CDR2 SQIVND (reference sequence). CDR3 nucleotide sequence: TGTGCCAGTAGTATTAACGGCGAATCGAGCACCTACGAGCAGTACTTC. Protein product: CASSINGESSTYEQYF. The variable domain in full, with the rest retrieved from reference TRBV19 and TRBJ2-7, is DGGITQSPKYLFRKEGQNVTLSCEQNLNHDAMYWYRQDPGQGLRLIYYSQIVNDFQKGDIAEGYSVSREKKESFPLTVTSAQKNPTAFYLCASSINGESSTYEQYFGPGTRLTVT.

There are a few counts of this clone. Sequence at one end of the junction differs from germline and may be a read error. This chain links TRBV7-7 with TRBJ2-7; D is perhaps TRBD1 or TRBD2 (7 bases each). Germline V gene lookup returns CDR1 SSHAT and CDR2 FNYEAQ (reference sequence). The CDR3 covers 13 residues. CDR3 sequence (DNA): TGTGCTAGCAGCTCCGGGACAGCGGGAGAGCAGTACTTC. Its translation: CASSSGTAGEQYF.

The chain is built from TRBV7-9 and TRBJ2-1; D gene ambiguous. CDR3 length: 11 amino acids. CDR1 is SEHNR and CDR2 is FQNEAQ in the germline V gene (reference sequence). Trimming removed 4 bases from V and 7 bases from J, with 5 bases in between. This CDR3 reads CASSYANEQFF. The CDR3 nucleotides are TGTGCCAGCAGCTACGCTAATGAGCAGTTCTTC.

The chain joins TRBV29-1 to TRBJ2-7; 13 nucleotides agree with TRBD2. The V gene end was trimmed by 4 bases and the J gene end by 7 bases; junction bases not matched to a gene: 7. The CDR3 runs to 14 residues. CDR1 is SQVTM, CDR2 ANQGSEA, per germline. CDR3 amino acids: CSVVPGLAGVEQYF. The CDR3 DNA is TGCAGCGTTGTCCCCGGACTAGCGGGAGTTGAGCAGTACTTC.

This chain uses TRBV28 with TRBJ1-5; possible D gene TRBD1, 5 bases. Germline-derived CDR1 and CDR2 are MDHEN and SYDVKM. V lost 2 bases and J lost 5, with 22 bases in between. This CDR3 has 18 residues. The CDR3 spells CASSLGSGLVGGHQPQHF. In DNA form, the CDR3 reads TGTGCCAGCAGTTTAGGATCCGGCCTAGTGGGGGGACATCAGCCCCAGCATTTT.

This clone was counted a single time. This chain links TRBV5-6 with TRBJ2-2; D is ambiguous. The CDR3 totals 13 residues. Germline assignment: CDR1 SGHDT and CDR2 YYEEEE. V was shortened by 1 base and J by 4 bases, with 5 bases between the two germline ends. The CDR3 spells CASSLWVTGELFF. The CDR3, as DNA: TGTGCCAGCAGCTTGTGGGTCACCGGGGAGCTGTTTTTT.

V gene TRBV30 combines with J gene TRBJ1-2; 7 nucleotides agree with TRBD1. The length of the CDR3 is 12 residues. The trim removed 2 bases at V and 7 bases at J, leaving 4 bases unmatched. Germline CDR1 reads GTSNPN; CDR2 reads SVGIG (reference sequence). The CDR3, as DNA: TGTGCCTGGAGTACAGGGGCGGTTGGCTACACCTTC. It encodes CAWSTGAVGYTF. The full variable domain, with the rest looked up from reference TRBV30 and TRBJ1-2, is SQTIHQWPATLVQPVGSPLSLECTVEGTSNPNLYWYRQAAGRGLQLLFYSVGIGQISSEVPQNLSASRPQDRQFILSSKKLLLSDSGFYLCAWSTGAVGYTFGSGTRLTVV.

The chain couples TRBV6-5 to TRBJ1-5; D uncertain. V was pared by 6 bases and J by 8 bases, with 17 bases between. CDR1 and CDR2 from the germline V gene are MNHEY and SVGAGI. The CDR3 totals 14 residues. The CDR3 DNA sequence: TGTGCCAGCAGCCCGGCCCTCGGGAGTAAGCCCCAGCATTTT. Its protein is CASSPALGSKPQHF.

The chain links TRBV4-2 to TRBJ2-2; D not certain. CDR3 length: 13 residues. The V end lost 4 bases, the J end lost 5 bases, and 8 bases lay between the germline ends. Germline-derived CDR1 and CDR2 are LGHNA and YNFKEQ. CDR3 residues: CASSLPSTGELFF. In DNA form, the CDR3 reads TGTGCCAGCAGCCTCCCGAGTACCGGGGAGCTGTTTTTT.

This clone was observed a handful of times. V is TRBV30 and J is TRBJ1-1, with 7 bases fitting TRBD1. Germline CDR1 and CDR2: GTSNPN and SVGIG (reference sequence). The CDR3 runs 12 residues. With V trimmed by 7 bases and J by 8 bases, 10 bases remained unmatched. CDR3 loop: CASETGTAEAFF. Here the CDR3 DNA reads TGTGCCTCAGAGACCGGGACAGCCGAAGCTTTCTTT.

The chain has TRBV6-6 and TRBJ2-7; 8 bases are a match to TRBD2. Germline CDR1 and CDR2: MNHNY and SVGAGI (reference sequence). The CDR3 extends over 15 amino acids. V lost 6 bases to trimming and J lost 6 bases; unmatched junction nucleotides: 13. The CDR3 here is CASSRGAGAGREQYF. The CDR3 coding sequence is TGTGCCAGCAGCCGGGGAGCGGGAGCAGGTCGCGAGCAGTACTTC.

Here the CDR3 DNA reads TGTGCCAGCAGCGCCCAACTCGACGAGCAGTACTTC. Translated: CASSAQLDEQYF. The chain combines TRBV9 with TRBJ2-7; D gene uncertain. CDR1 and CDR2 (germline): SGDLS, YYNGEE. The CDR3 consists of 12 residues. Trimming stripped 3 bases from V and 5 bases from J, with 9 bases between. The whole variable domain, remainder taken from reference TRBV9 and TRBJ2-7, is DSGVTQTPKHLITATGQRVTLRCSPRSGDLSVYWYQQSLDQGLQFLIQYYNGEERAKGNILERFSAQQFPDLHSELNLSSLELGDSALYFCASSAQLDEQYFGPGTRLTVT.

This clone was seen more than once but under ten times. The chain couples TRBV28 to TRBJ2-7; no clear D. V was cut by 3 bases and J by 6 bases, with 9 bases left in between. Germline assignment: CDR1 MDHEN and CDR2 SYDVKM. The CDR3 length is 12 residues. CDR3 coding DNA: TGTGCCAGCAGTTTGTTAGGGATCGAGCAGTACTTC. Translation: CASSLLGIEQYF.

This chain links TRBV4-2 with TRBJ2-3; D possibly corresponds to TRBD1 (6 bases). CDR1 is LGHNA and CDR2 is YNFKEQ in the germline V gene. The V end was cut by 5 bases, the J end by 4 bases, with 19 bases between. The CDR3 is 16 residues long. The CDR3 region is CASSGGQPSRADTQYF. Written as DNA, the CDR3 is TGTGCCAGCAGCGGCGGACAGCCCAGTCGGGCAGATACGCAGTATTTT.

The chain joins TRBV28 to TRBJ2-7, with 12 bases identical to TRBD2. In germline, CDR1 is MDHEN, CDR2 SYDVKM. J gave up 2 bases and V 6 bases, and 14 bases lay outside the gene matches. There are 18 residues in the CDR3. The DNA of the CDR3 is TGTGCCAGCAGCCGCTCTAGCGGGAGGGGTGGTAAGACCTACGAGCAGTACTTC. This gives the protein CASSRSSGRGGKTYEQYF.

The CDR3 nucleotides read TGTGCCAGCAGCTTAGACGGTCAGCCCCAGCATTTT. Encoded protein: CASSLDGQPQHF. The V and J genes are TRBV7-3 and TRBJ1-5; no reliable D call. V was trimmed by 2 bases and J by 6 bases, leaving 5 bases between them. CDR3 length: 12 residues. Germline V gene data show CDR1 as SGHTA and CDR2 as FQGTGA.

This sequence joins TRBV7-6 and TRBJ2-5, with TRBD2 matching over 13 bases. V lost 6 bases to trimming and J lost 4 bases; unmatched junction nucleotides: 8. The CDR3 is 16 residues long. In germline, CDR1 is SGHVS, CDR2 FNYEAQ. The CDR3 region is CASSLGLAGLSETQYF. The DNA for the CDR3 is TGTGCCAGCAGTTTGGGACTAGCGGGATTATCAGAGACCCAGTACTTC.

This clone came up a few times. This chain joins TRBV6-5 and TRBJ1-2; D unresolved. There are 13 residues in the CDR3. The V end lost 2 bases, the J end lost 1 base, and 5 bases lay between the germline ends. CDR1 is MNHEY, CDR2 SVGAGI, per germline. The CDR3 spells CASSYGGNYGYTF. The CDR3 coding sequence is TGTGCCAGCAGTTACGGCGGTAACTATGGCTACACCTTC.

In its sample, this clone was seen a few times. The chain recombines TRBV7-2 with TRBJ2-1; 12 nucleotides align to TRBD1. The CDR3 is 15 amino acids. Germline V gene lookup returns CDR1 SGHTA and CDR2 FQGNSA. Trimming at V came to 2 bases and at J to 7 bases, leaving 3 bases not matched to a gene. CDR3 in amino acids: CASSLTGQGANEQFF. CDR3 in DNA: TGTGCCAGCAGCTTAACGGGACAGGGGGCGAATGAGCAGTTCTTC.

V is TRBV10-3 and J is TRBJ2-7, with 10 nucleotides matching TRBD1. The junction had 11 bases not matched to a gene; V was cut back by 6 bases and J by 3 bases. CDR3 length: 16 amino acids. The germline V gene has CDR1 ENHRY and CDR2 SYGVKD. DNA of the CDR3: TGTGCCATCAGCGAGACTCCGGGACAGGGGAACTACGAGCAGTACTTC. Its translation: CAISETPGQGNYEQYF.

This clone has at least ten counts. The chain couples TRBV28 to TRBJ1-2; D not certain. From germline, CDR1 is MDHEN and CDR2 SYDVKM. The V end lost 3 bases, the J end lost 7 bases, and 6 bases lay between the germline ends. The CDR3 is 11 amino acids. The DNA for the CDR3 is TGTGCCAGCAGTTTCGTGGGTGGCTACACCTTC. It translates to CASSFVGGYTF.

The rearrangement uses TRBV27 and TRBJ1-1; D is unresolved. The CDR3 is made up of 12 amino acids. Trimming stripped 6 bases from V and 1 base from J, with 6 bases between. CDR1 and CDR2 from the germline V gene are MNHEY and SMNVEV (reference sequence). CDR3 bases: TGTGCCAGCAGGGAAAGGAACACTGAAGCTTTCTTT. This encodes CASRERNTEAFF.